Listed below are T cell receptor beta chains from one sample, sequenced in a study of persistence of HIV-infected CD4 T cells. Here immunoSEQ multiplex PCR was the method, and the copy in TCRdb shows in-frame clones only, minus some. The repertoire consists of 37,000 or so clones, with 80% to 90% occurring once and the leading ten covering about 1.3%. Their antigens remain unidentified. This material consisted of CD4+ T cells sorted from PBMCs after approximately 19-hour stimulation, taken from a patient who received antiretroviral therapy. The receptors originated from an adult man with HIV who was CMV-seropositive. The CDR3 runs from the conserved cysteine through the conserved F or W. The D gene is left open where the match is weak. Rows give clone size only sometimes, using once, few, many, or a class for an expanded clone.

cdr3_aa: CAWSVKRLAAGGTEAFF
cdr3_nt: TGTGCCTGGAGTGTCAAACGTCTGGCGGCAGGGGGAACTGAAGCTTTCTTT
j_call: TRBJ1-1
clone_size: -
v_call: TRBV30
d_call: TRBD1

cdr3_aa: CAWSRLGRDYGYTF
cdr3_nt: TGTGCCTGGAGTAGGTTGGGGAGGGACTATGGCTACACCTTC
j_call: TRBJ1-2
clone_size: -
v_call: TRBV30
d_call: -

cdr3_aa: CASSISGTGYTGELFF
cdr3_nt: TGTGCCAGTAGTATCTCCGGGACAGGGTACACCGGGGAGCTGTTTTTT
j_call: TRBJ2-2
clone_size: -
v_call: TRBV19
d_call: TRBD1

cdr3_aa: CASSQDSGSSGNTIYF
cdr3_nt: TGTGCCAGCAGCCAAGATAGTGGCAGCTCTGGAAACACCATATATTTT
j_call: TRBJ1-3
clone_size: -
v_call: TRBV14
d_call: -

cdr3_aa: CASIKREGNTEAFF
cdr3_nt: TGTGCCAGCATTAAAAGGGAAGGGAACACTGAAGCTTTCTTT
j_call: TRBJ1-1
clone_size: -
v_call: TRBV7-2
d_call: -

cdr3_aa: CAISESDRAPSYEQYF
cdr3_nt: TGTGCCATCAGTGAGTCGGACAGGGCCCCCAGCTACGAGCAGTACTTC
j_call: TRBJ2-7
clone_size: -
v_call: TRBV10-3
d_call: TRBD1

cdr3_aa: CAWSVRLLISGNTIYF
cdr3_nt: TGTGCCTGGAGTGTCAGACTCCTTATCTCTGGAAACACCATATATTTT
j_call: TRBJ1-3
clone_size: -
v_call: TRBV30
d_call: -

cdr3_aa: CASSEMTSGSYNEQFF
cdr3_nt: TGTGCCAGCAGCGAGATGACTAGCGGGAGTTACAATGAGCAGTTCTTC
j_call: TRBJ2-1
clone_size: -
v_call: TRBV5-4
d_call: TRBD2

cdr3_aa: CASSPRVGMNTEAFF
cdr3_nt: TGTGCCAGCTCACCCCGGGTTGGAATGAACACTGAAGCTTTCTTT
j_call: TRBJ1-1
clone_size: -
v_call: TRBV18
d_call: -

cdr3_aa: CASSYYTTGELFF
cdr3_nt: TGTGCCAGCAGTTACTATACCACCGGGGAGCTGTTTTTT
j_call: TRBJ2-2
clone_size: -
v_call: TRBV6-5
d_call: -

cdr3_aa: CASGRGNHYGYTF
cdr3_nt: TGTGCCAGTGGCAGGGGGAACCACTATGGCTACACCTTC
j_call: TRBJ1-2
clone_size: few
v_call: TRBV19
d_call: TRBD1

cdr3_aa: CASRTTDGYNSPLHF
cdr3_nt: TGCGCCAGCAGAACCACGGACGGATATAATTCACCCCTCCACTTT
j_call: TRBJ1-6
clone_size: -
v_call: TRBV10-1
d_call: -

cdr3_aa: CASSAFLSGGTDTQYF
cdr3_nt: TGTGCCAGCAGTGCCTTTCTTTCCGGAGGGACAGATACGCAGTATTTT
j_call: TRBJ2-3
clone_size: -
v_call: TRBV6-1
d_call: -

cdr3_aa: CAWTTGGRRVLSNQPQHF
cdr3_nt: TGTGCCTGGACCACAGGAGGACGGCGTGTACTTAGCAATCAGCCCCAGCATTTT
j_call: TRBJ1-5
clone_size: -
v_call: TRBV30
d_call: -

cdr3_aa: CASSSTGGINQPQHF
cdr3_nt: TGTGCCAGCTCCTCGACAGGGGGAATAAATCAGCCCCAGCATTTT
j_call: TRBJ1-5
clone_size: -
v_call: TRBV18
d_call: TRBD1

cdr3_aa: CASSWDRQETQYF
cdr3_nt: TGTGCCAGCAGCTGGGACAGACAAGAGACCCAGTACTTC
j_call: TRBJ2-5
clone_size: -
v_call: TRBV13
d_call: TRBD1

cdr3_aa: CAWSVPFTQTQYF
cdr3_nt: TGTGCCTGGAGTGTACCGTTCACCCAAACGCAGTATTTT
j_call: TRBJ2-3
clone_size: -
v_call: TRBV30
d_call: -

cdr3_aa: CASSLAPDREVTQHF
cdr3_nt: TGTGCCAGCAGCTTAGCGCCGGACAGGGAGGTAACCCAGCATTTT
j_call: TRBJ1-5
clone_size: few
v_call: TRBV7-9
d_call: TRBD1

cdr3_aa: CASSRTGVGTGELFF
cdr3_nt: TGTGCCAGCAGCAGGACAGGGGTCGGGACCGGGGAGCTGTTTTTT
j_call: TRBJ2-2
clone_size: -
v_call: TRBV7-8
d_call: TRBD1

cdr3_aa: CASSLDRGLGTDTQYF
cdr3_nt: TGTGCCAGCAGTTTGGACAGGGGGCTGGGCACAGATACGCAGTATTTT
j_call: TRBJ2-3
clone_size: -
v_call: TRBV28
d_call: TRBD1

cdr3_aa: CASSRQANEKLFF
cdr3_nt: TGTGCCAGCTCACGACAGGCGAATGAAAAACTGTTTTTT
j_call: TRBJ1-4
clone_size: -
v_call: TRBV18
d_call: -

cdr3_aa: CASSSTSGRWNEQFF
cdr3_nt: TGTGCCAGCAGCTCGACTAGCGGGAGGTGGAATGAGCAGTTCTTC
j_call: TRBJ2-1
clone_size: few
v_call: TRBV11-3
d_call: TRBD2

cdr3_aa: CASSSISGRGTNEKLFF
cdr3_nt: TGTGCCAGCAGCTCAATATCGGGGCGGGGGACTAATGAAAAACTGTTTTTT
j_call: TRBJ1-4
clone_size: -
v_call: TRBV5-6
d_call: -

cdr3_aa: CATSTGTSGANVLTF
cdr3_nt: TGTGCCACCTCGACAGGGACCTCTGGGGCCAACGTCCTGACTTTC
j_call: TRBJ2-6
clone_size: -
v_call: TRBV19
d_call: TRBD1

cdr3_aa: CASSQDDRLGHDSSYEQYF
cdr3_nt: TGCGCCAGCAGCCAGGATGACAGGCTGGGGCACGACAGCTCCTACGAGCAGTACTTC
j_call: TRBJ2-7
clone_size: once
v_call: TRBV4-3
d_call: -

cdr3_aa: CATSRDLKNEQYF
cdr3_nt: TGTGCCACCAGCAGAGATCTCAAGAACGAGCAGTACTTC
j_call: TRBJ2-7
clone_size: -
v_call: TRBV15
d_call: -

cdr3_aa: CASSQEPALNTEAFF
cdr3_nt: TGCGCCAGCAGCCAAGAACCAGCTTTGAACACTGAAGCTTTCTTT
j_call: TRBJ1-1
clone_size: once
v_call: TRBV4-1
d_call: -

cdr3_aa: CASREQGRYEQYF
cdr3_nt: TGTGCCAGCAGAGAACAGGGACGCTACGAGCAGTACTTC
j_call: TRBJ2-7
clone_size: -
v_call: TRBV7-2
d_call: -

cdr3_aa: CASTPPGGTEAFF
cdr3_nt: TGTGCCAGCACCCCCCCCGGGGGCACTGAAGCTTTCTTT
j_call: TRBJ1-1
clone_size: -
v_call: TRBV6-5
d_call: -

cdr3_aa: CASRTGRPDSNQPQHF
cdr3_nt: TGTGCCAGTAGGACGGGGAGGCCTGATAGCAATCAGCCCCAGCATTTT
j_call: TRBJ1-5
clone_size: -
v_call: TRBV19
d_call: -

cdr3_aa: CASTPPSRLGEQYF
cdr3_nt: TGTGCCAGCACCCCCCCGTCCAGGTTGGGGGAGCAGTACTTC
j_call: TRBJ2-7
clone_size: -
v_call: TRBV2
d_call: -

cdr3_aa: CSVRTGEGIQYF
cdr3_nt: TGCAGCGTTCGGACAGGGGAGGGCATTCAGTACTTC
j_call: TRBJ2-4
clone_size: -
v_call: TRBV29-1
d_call: TRBD1

cdr3_aa: CSVPGVSRNTEAFF
cdr3_nt: TGCAGCGTTCCAGGGGTTTCCCGGAACACTGAAGCTTTCTTT
j_call: TRBJ1-1
clone_size: -
v_call: TRBV29-1
d_call: -

cdr3_aa: CASSTPQGVVQPQHF
cdr3_nt: TGTGCCAGTAGTACCCCGCAGGGAGTTGTTCAGCCCCAGCATTTT
j_call: TRBJ1-5
clone_size: -
v_call: TRBV19
d_call: -

cdr3_aa: CASRQDGRTDEQFF
cdr3_nt: TGTGCCTCCCGACAGGACGGGAGAACGGATGAGCAGTTCTTC
j_call: TRBJ2-1
clone_size: once
v_call: TRBV30
d_call: -

cdr3_aa: CASTRVPQETQYF
cdr3_nt: TGTGCCAGCACCAGAGTTCCCCAAGAGACCCAGTACTTC
j_call: TRBJ2-5
clone_size: -
v_call: TRBV27
d_call: -

cdr3_aa: CASSPSPSGSGTDTQYF
cdr3_nt: TGTGCCAGCAGCCCGAGCCCTAGCGGGAGTGGCACAGATACGCAGTATTTT
j_call: TRBJ2-3
clone_size: -
v_call: TRBV7-2
d_call: TRBD2

cdr3_aa: CASSLLGGQYGNEQFF
cdr3_nt: TGTGCCAGCAGCCTCTTGGGGGGCCAGTACGGGAATGAGCAGTTCTTC
j_call: TRBJ2-1
clone_size: -
v_call: TRBV7-8
d_call: -

cdr3_aa: CASSLKPQGVSPLHF
cdr3_nt: TGTGCCAGCAGTTTAAAACCACAGGGGGTTTCACCCCTCCACTTT
j_call: TRBJ1-6
clone_size: -
v_call: TRBV27
d_call: TRBD1

cdr3_aa: CASSDSSGLAISYNEQFF
cdr3_nt: TGTGCCAGCAGTGACTCTAGCGGACTAGCAATCTCCTACAATGAGCAGTTCTTC
j_call: TRBJ2-1
clone_size: -
v_call: TRBV6-4
d_call: TRBD2

cdr3_aa: CASSYLIQGTGANVLTF
cdr3_nt: TGTGCCAGCAGCTACTTGATACAGGGGACCGGGGCCAACGTCCTGACTTTC
j_call: TRBJ2-6
clone_size: -
v_call: TRBV11-2
d_call: TRBD1

cdr3_aa: CASSLDTGANQPQHF
cdr3_nt: TGCGCCAGCAGCTTAGACACAGGCGCCAATCAGCCCCAGCATTTT
j_call: TRBJ1-5
clone_size: -
v_call: TRBV5-1
d_call: -

cdr3_aa: CASSEREKSTNEKLFF
cdr3_nt: TGTGCCAGCAGTGAGAGGGAGAAGTCGACTAATGAAAAACTGTTTTTT
j_call: TRBJ1-4
clone_size: -
v_call: TRBV6-1
d_call: -

cdr3_aa: CASSPTRGIGNEQFF
cdr3_nt: TGCGCCAGCAGCCCTACTAGGGGTATCGGGAATGAGCAGTTCTTC
j_call: TRBJ2-1
clone_size: -
v_call: TRBV5-1
d_call: -

cdr3_aa: CASRRDRSNEKLFF
cdr3_nt: TGTGCCAGCAGGAGGGACAGGTCCAATGAAAAACTGTTTTTT
j_call: TRBJ1-4
clone_size: -
v_call: TRBV6-5
d_call: TRBD1

cdr3_aa: CATSLTPRLSGRNQETQYF
cdr3_nt: TGTGCCACCTCACTAACCCCCCGGCTAAGCGGGAGGAACCAAGAGACCCAGTACTTC
j_call: TRBJ2-5
clone_size: -
v_call: TRBV18
d_call: TRBD2

cdr3_aa: CASYYPSGSTGELFF
cdr3_nt: TGTGCCAGCTACTATCCTAGCGGTTCCACCGGGGAGCTGTTTTTT
j_call: TRBJ2-2
clone_size: -
v_call: TRBV6-5
d_call: TRBD2

cdr3_aa: CASSLGQGRAFF
cdr3_nt: TGTGCCAGCAGTTTAGGACAGGGGAGGGCTTTCTTT
j_call: TRBJ1-1
clone_size: once
v_call: TRBV6-5
d_call: TRBD1

cdr3_aa: CASRGAISPLHF
cdr3_nt: TGTGCCAGTAGGGGGGCGATTTCACCCCTCCACTTT
j_call: TRBJ1-6
clone_size: -
v_call: TRBV19
d_call: -

cdr3_aa: CASSESASWNPYEQYF
cdr3_nt: TGCGCCAGCAGTGAGTCGGCCAGTTGGAACCCCTACGAGCAGTACTTC
j_call: TRBJ2-7
clone_size: -
v_call: TRBV10-2
d_call: -

cdr3_aa: CASSFRTRGEQFF
cdr3_nt: TGTGCCAGCAGTTTCCGGACCCGGGGTGAGCAGTTCTTC
j_call: TRBJ2-1
clone_size: -
v_call: TRBV27
d_call: -

cdr3_aa: CAISGGGADTEAFF
cdr3_nt: TGTGCCATCAGTGGTGGGGGTGCGGACACTGAAGCTTTCTTT
j_call: TRBJ1-1
clone_size: -
v_call: TRBV10-3
d_call: -

cdr3_aa: CAISGAGTSNTEAFF
cdr3_nt: TGTGCCATCAGTGGAGCCGGGACATCGAACACTGAAGCTTTCTTT
j_call: TRBJ1-1
clone_size: -
v_call: TRBV10-3
d_call: -

cdr3_aa: CASSFRQGGQETQYF
cdr3_nt: TGTGCCAGCAGCTTCAGACAGGGGGGCCAAGAGACCCAGTACTTC
j_call: TRBJ2-5
clone_size: -
v_call: TRBV7-2
d_call: TRBD1

cdr3_aa: CASSTGTLLINEQFF
cdr3_nt: TGTGCCAGCAGCACCGGGACTTTGTTAATCAATGAGCAGTTCTTC
j_call: TRBJ2-1
clone_size: -
v_call: TRBV2
d_call: -

cdr3_aa: CASSPDRGIEKLFF
cdr3_nt: TGTGCCAGCTCACCGGATAGGGGGATTGAAAAACTGTTTTTT
j_call: TRBJ1-4
clone_size: -
v_call: TRBV18
d_call: -